A selection of T cell receptor beta chains follows, all from one sample in a study of PD-1 blockade in classical Hodgkin lymphoma. Using immunoSEQ multiplex PCR, the repertoire was profiled, and TCRdb retains in-frame clones only, with some absent. Seen here are 38,000 or so clones, approximately 69% observed once, and the top ten hold roughly 15%. Here the sequenced sample was peripheral blood mononuclear cells (PBMCs), taken before the second cycle of nivolumab. These receptors all come from a human donor with classical Hodgkin lymphoma. Both conserved end residues are part of each CDR3. A D gene is named only where the DNA matches it firmly. Clone size is shown for a subset of rows, as once, few, many or a class of expanded clone.

clone_size cdr3_length d_call j_call v_call cdr3_nt cdr3_aa
few 11 . TRBJ1-1 TRBV6-5 TGTGCCACTCTGGGAGTCCGGGAAGCTTTCTTT CATLGVREAFF
. 16 . TRBJ2-5 TRBV5-1 TGCGCCAGCAGCTTGGCGGCGGGCGCCATCCAAGAGACCCAGTACTTC CASSLAAGAIQETQYF
. 14 . TRBJ2-5 TRBV7-2 TGTGCCAGCAGCTTAAGATCCCGGGGGGAGACCCAGTACTTC CASSLRSRGETQYF
. 13 . TRBJ2-7 TRBV29-1 TGCAGCGTTGGCTTGGACAATAGCTACGAGCAGTACTTC CSVGLDNSYEQYF
. 11 . TRBJ1-2 TRBV30 TGTGCCTGGAGTGAAGGGGTCGGCTACACCTTC CAWSEGVGYTF
. 15 . TRBJ2-2 TRBV5-4 TGTGCCAGCACCGCGACAGGCGTAGTCACCGGGGAGCTGTTTTTT CASTATGVVTGELFF
. 17 TRBD2 TRBJ2-1 TRBV5-1 TGCGCCAGCAGCTTCGGGGGACTAGCGGGAGATCAGAATGAGCAGTTCTTC CASSFGGLAGDQNEQFF
. 15 TRBD1 TRBJ1-2 TRBV7-4 TGTGCCAGCAGCGTCAGCCCGGGACAGTCGTATGGCTACACCTTC CASSVSPGQSYGYTF
. 15 TRBD1 TRBJ1-1 TRBV4-1 TGCGCCAGCAGCCAGACTGGGACAGGGGACACTGAAGCTTTCTTT CASSQTGTGDTEAFF
. 14 TRBD1 TRBJ1-1 TRBV11-2 TGTGCCAGCAGCTCATTTAATTCCGGGACAGTGGCTTTCTTT CASSSFNSGTVAFF
. 14 . TRBJ2-5 TRBV4-2 TGTGCCAGCAGCCAAGAACGGGGCCGAGAGACCCAGTACTTC CASSQERGRETQYF
. 13 . TRBJ2-5 TRBV10-3 TGTGCCATCAGTTGGGGTCTTGGAGAGACCCAGTACTTC CAISWGLGETQYF
few 12 . TRBJ2-7 TRBV5-1 TGCGCCAGCAGCTGGCTAGGCACCGAGCAGTACTTC CASSWLGTEQYF
. 14 TRBD2 TRBJ2-1 TRBV6-5 TGTGCCAGCAGTTTATATAGCGGGTATACTGAGCAGTTCTTC CASSLYSGYTEQFF
once 14 . TRBJ1-2 TRBV7-9 TGTGCCAGCAGCTTCAGCACAGGGTTCTATGGCTACACCTTC CASSFSTGFYGYTF
. 16 TRBD2 TRBJ2-2 TRBV19 TGTGCCAGTAGTATAGATCCTAGCGGGAGCACCGGGGAGCTGTTTTTT CASSIDPSGSTGELFF
. 19 TRBD2 TRBJ2-2 TRBV11-3 TGTGCCAGCAGCCCCGGCGGGACTAGCGGGGGTTTCCGGGCCGGGGAGCTGTTTTTT CASSPGGTSGGFRAGELFF
. 14 TRBD2 TRBJ2-5 TRBV7-8 TGTGCCAGCAGCCTCGGGACTAGTCAAGAGACCCAGTACTTC CASSLGTSQETQYF
few 14 . TRBJ2-7 TRBV2 TGTGCCAGCACCTCCCAGGGAGTCTCCTACGAGCAGTACTTC CASTSQGVSYEQYF
. 14 . TRBJ2-3 TRBV6-5 TGTGCCAGCAGTTACTCGCTAAGCACAGATACGCAGTATTTT CASSYSLSTDTQYF
. 14 TRBD2 TRBJ2-3 TRBV9 TGTGCCAGCACGACTAGCGGATTCGCAGATACGCAGTATTTT CASTTSGFADTQYF
. 14 . TRBJ1-2 TRBV15 TGTGCCACCAGCAGAGAGGTGGGGCCATATGGCTACACCTTC CATSREVGPYGYTF
medium-sized 15 TRBD2 TRBJ2-1 TRBV7-6 TGTGCCAGCAGCTTAGCCCATAGCGGGGGGAATGAGCAGTTCTTC CASSLAHSGGNEQFF
. 16 . TRBJ1-1 TRBV4-3 TGCGCCAGCAGCCAAGAATGGTCAGGGTCGAACACTGAAGCTTTCTTT CASSQEWSGSNTEAFF
few 16 . TRBJ1-1 TRBV7-2 TGTGCCAGCAGCTCACGATCTTTCAATAGCCGGGACCCAGCTTTCTTT CASSSRSFNSRDPAFF
. 15 TRBD1 TRBJ1-6 TRBV5-6 TGTGCCAGCAGCTCTTACAGGGGGTGGGATTCACCCCTCCACTTT CASSSYRGWDSPLHF
. 12 TRBD2 TRBJ2-7 TRBV7-9 TGTGCCAGTCAGCGGGGGGGATACGAGCAGTACTTC CASQRGGYEQYF
once 15 TRBD1 TRBJ2-3 TRBV5-8 TGTGCCAGCAGCAGAGACAGGGGGTTGGCGGATACGCAGTATTTT CASSRDRGLADTQYF
. 14 TRBD1 TRBJ1-1 TRBV19 TGTGCCAGTAGTATCACAGGGGTGAACACTGAAGCTTTCTTT CASSITGVNTEAFF
few 17 . TRBJ2-1 TRBV5-8 TGTGCCAGCGACCTGAGTGGGGGAGAGGGTTTTTACAATGAGCAGTTCTTC CASDLSGGEGFYNEQFF
. 13 . TRBJ1-5 TRBV6-6 TGTGCCAGCAGTTACTCATCCCGGGGGCCCCAGCATTTT CASSYSSRGPQHF
. 16 . TRBJ2-5 TRBV7-9 TGTGCCAGCAGCCCCAGGACTGGAGAACTCCAAGAGACCCAGTACTTC CASSPRTGELQETQYF
. 14 TRBD2 TRBJ2-7 TRBV2 TGTGCCAGCAGTGAAGGGGAGGGCGCCTACGAGCAGTACTTC CASSEGEGAYEQYF
. 16 . TRBJ2-3 TRBV2 TGTGCCAGCAGTGAATTCCAGAGAACTAGCACAGATACGCAGTATTTT CASSEFQRTSTDTQYF
few 12 . TRBJ2-7 TRBV6-5 TGTGCCAGCAGGCGGACATCTCACGAGCAGTACTTC CASRRTSHEQYF
few 14 . TRBJ1-2 TRBV4-1 TGCGCCAGCAGCCAACCCGGGACGGCCTATGGCTACACCTTC CASSQPGTAYGYTF
. 14 TRBD1 TRBJ1-2 TRBV7-9 TGTGCCAGCAGCTTAAGGGGACAGGGAAGTGGCTACACCTTC CASSLRGQGSGYTF
. 14 TRBD2 TRBJ2-3 TRBV5-1 TGCGCCAGCAGCCCAGGACTAGGTACAGATACGCAGTATTTT CASSPGLGTDTQYF
. 18 TRBD2 TRBJ2-6 TRBV7-2 TGTGCCAGCAGCCCACAGTCGGGCGGGGGTACTGGGGCCAACGTCCTGACTTTC CASSPQSGGGTGANVLTF
. 14 TRBD2 TRBJ2-7 TRBV14 TGTGCCAGCAGCCCGGCCTTTAGCGGGACGGAGCAGTACTTC CASSPAFSGTEQYF
once 13 . TRBJ1-5 TRBV7-3 TGTGCCAGCAGCCGCGACAGGACCCAGCCCCAGCATTTT CASSRDRTQPQHF
. 15 TRBD1 TRBJ1-1 TRBV4-1 TGCGCCAGCAGCCAACTAACAGGGGGGTACACTGAAGCTTTCTTT CASSQLTGGYTEAFF
. 15 . TRBJ2-1 TRBV7-2 TGTGCCAGCAGCTTACGGATGGGGGGCTACAATGAGCAGTTCTTC CASSLRMGGYNEQFF
few 16 TRBD1 TRBJ2-5 TRBV19 TGTGCCAGTAGTGTCCAGGGGGCCCAGAGACAAGAGACCCAGTACTTC CASSVQGAQRQETQYF